The source of this T cell receptor beta chain is a study of regulatory and conventional T cells in RAG deficiency. To note about this clone: What it binds is not known.

Conventional CD4+ T cells were sorted from blood as CD25-low CD127-high cells. Libraries were prepared by immunoSEQ multiplex PCR; TCRdb keeps only in-frame clonotypes and omits some of them. The table records more than 40,000 clones, approximately 90% of them present only once. Study results and limitations: Omenn patients showed >80% Treg-Tconv overlap and shorter CDR3 lengths. Shannon entropy fell and Simpson indices rose in RAG-deficient patients. Compared with controls, unique Treg TCR beta sequences dropped roughly 100-fold in Omenn syndrome and CID/AS.

These sequences were also reported in another study, on regulatory T cells. From that second work: Primers: 52 TRBV forward and 13 TRBJ reverse. Regulatory T cells showed the strongest V-J pair restriction and V/J gene skewing among patient repertoires.

This receptor was identified in a human donor in good health. The sample was CD4+ effector T cells sorted from blood.

CDR3 bases: TGTGCCAGCTCACCCACCCAAGTGGGGCAAGAGACCCAGTACTTC. Its translation is CASSPTQVGQETQYF. The chain has TRBV18 and TRBJ2-5; D gene uncertain. V lost 3 bases to trimming and J lost 2 bases, with 13 bases between them. Germline CDR1 reads KGHSH; CDR2 reads LQKENI. This CDR3 comprises 15 residues.